Listed here are 7 T cell receptor beta chains from one sample, sequenced in a study of T-cell memory formation after mild COVID-19. Each CDR3 protein gets one entry after TCRdb re-called the 5' RACE reads with MiXCR. Of some 280,000 distinct CDR3 sequences in the sample, around 16% are singletons; the top ten hold 23%. Sequencing used PBMCs or a T cell subset sorted from them (not recorded which). Receptor source: a man between 18 and 29 years old who had mild COVID-19 (a few samples of this study predate the infection). Cell type and time point are not known.

This clonotype was observed a handful of times. The chain links TRBV6-2 or TRBV6-3 to TRBJ2-5; either TRBD1 or TRBD2 may fit D (5 bases each). The CDR3 spans 15 residues. V lost 7 bases and J 0 bases, leaving 15 bases between the germline ends. From germline, CDR1 is MNHEY and CDR2 SVGEGT. The CDR3 nucleotides read TGTGCCAGCACTCAAGGGGAGCCGTACCAAGAGACCCAGTACTTC. Translated, it gives CASTQGEPYQETQYF.

V gene TRBV7-2 combines with J gene TRBJ2-1; possibly TRBD1 or TRBD2 for D (5 bases each). The CDR3 runs to 17 residues. The germline V and J ends were trimmed by 5 bases and 4 bases, with 21 bases remaining between them. Germline CDR1 and CDR2: SGHTA and FQGNSA. The DNA of the CDR3 is TGTGCCAGCAGCCCCGGGGCTGGGCGGTCCGAGTACAATGAGCAGTTCTTC. This encodes CASSPGAGRSEYNEQFF.

This clonotype was counted at least ten times. The chain couples TRBV7-6 to TRBJ1-5; tentatively, D is TRBD1 (5 bases). The CDR3 spans 13 residues. V lost 4 bases and J 5 bases, leaving 9 bases between the germline ends. Germline V lookup: CDR1 SGHVS, CDR2 FNYEAQ. CDR3 in DNA: TGTGCCAGCAGCTCAGGGTACTATCAGCCCCAGCATTTT. It translates to CASSSGYYQPQHF. The whole variable domain, remainder taken from reference TRBV7-6 and TRBJ1-5, is GAGVSQSPRYKVTKRGQDVALRCDPISGHVSLYWYRQALGQGPEFLTYFNYEAQQDKSGLPNDRFSAERPEGSISTLTIQRTEQRDSAMYRCASSSGYYQPQHFGDGTRLSIL.

The chain is built from TRBV7-2 and TRBJ1-1; D is unclear. Germline V lookup: CDR1 SGHTA, CDR2 FQGNSA. The CDR3 consists of 12 residues. Trimming took off 4 bases at V and 4 bases at J, with 7 bases between the two ends. CDR3 region: CASSSYTTEAFF. The DNA of the CDR3 is TGTGCCAGCAGCTCTTATACCACTGAAGCTTTCTTT.

The rearrangement links TRBV6-5 to TRBJ2-7; 10 bases fit TRBD1. The CDR3 has 16 residues. V gave up 0 bases and J gave up 5 bases; unmatched junction bases: 7. Germline V gives CDR1 MNHEY, CDR2 SVGAGI. The CDR3 region is CASSYSPPGQGNEQYF. The CDR3 DNA follows: TGTGCCAGCAGTTACTCTCCTCCGGGACAGGGGAACGAGCAGTACTTC.

The chain recombines TRBV5-1 with TRBJ2-5; weak D call: TRBD1 (6 bases). This CDR3 region has 13 residues. The germline V gene encodes CDR1 SGHRS and CDR2 YFSETQ. The V gene lost 1 base and the J gene lost 5 bases, with 9 bases spanning the gap. The CDR3: CASSLWQGETQYF. The CDR3 region has the DNA TGCGCCAGCAGCTTGTGGCAGGGGGAGACCCAGTACTTC.

This clonotype was detected only a few times. The chain carries TRBV11-2 and TRBJ2-7, with TRBD2 matching 7 bases. The CDR3 loop spans 14 amino acids. The ends lost 3 bases at V and 3 bases at J; junction bases unmatched: 5. CDR1 is SGHAT and CDR2 is FQNNGV in the germline V gene. Here the CDR3 DNA reads TGTGCCAGCAGCTTCGGGGGGTTACGCTACGAGCAGTACTTC. Residues: CASSFGGLRYEQYF.